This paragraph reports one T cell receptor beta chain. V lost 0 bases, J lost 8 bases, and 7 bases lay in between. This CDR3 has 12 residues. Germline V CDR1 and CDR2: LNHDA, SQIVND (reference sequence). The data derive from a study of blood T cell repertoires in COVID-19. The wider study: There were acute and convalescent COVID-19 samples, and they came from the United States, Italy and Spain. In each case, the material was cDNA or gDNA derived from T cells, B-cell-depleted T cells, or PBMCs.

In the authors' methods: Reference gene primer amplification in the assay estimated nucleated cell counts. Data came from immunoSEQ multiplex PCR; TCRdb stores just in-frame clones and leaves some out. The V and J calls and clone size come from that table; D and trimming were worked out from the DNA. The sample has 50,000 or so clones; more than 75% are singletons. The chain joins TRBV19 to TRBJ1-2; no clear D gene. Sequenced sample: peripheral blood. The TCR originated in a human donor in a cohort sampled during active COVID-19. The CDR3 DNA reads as TGTGCCAGTAGTATAGAACGGAGGGGCTACACCTTC. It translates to CASSIERRGYTF.